This T cell receptor beta chain originates from a study of CD8 T cells in Susac syndrome. Overall study results and limits: In its TCR sequencing and HLA analysis, the study acknowledged that the number of individuals was relatively small. Expansion of Susac CD8+ clones peaked in TEMRA cells and in active patients.

In the case of this clonotype: The target antigen is unknown.

This CDR3 region has 16 residues. V dropped 8 bases and J dropped 0 bases, with 14 bases sitting between them. The germline gives CDR1 SEHNR, CDR2 FQNEAQ (reference sequence). RNA, at about 0.45 to 1 ug, was reverse transcribed with random hexamers. Amplification of the TCR beta CDR3 was carried out by immunoSEQ multiplex PCR, which spanned a total of 54 Vbeta and 13 Jbeta segments. TCRdb used MiXCR to reprocess the immunoSEQ multiplex PCR reads, holding one entry per CDR3 protein. The sample shows approximately 120,000 distinct CDR3 sequences, around 94% of them seen only once. The specimen sequenced was CD8+ T cells from PBMCs. The clonotype originates from a human donor with Susac syndrome. The chain uses TRBV7-9 and TRBJ2-6, with D unresolved. CDR3 sequence (DNA): TGTGCCAGCTGGGCGACGGAAAGCTCTGGGGCCAACGTCCTGACTTTC. Residues: CASWATESSGANVLTF.